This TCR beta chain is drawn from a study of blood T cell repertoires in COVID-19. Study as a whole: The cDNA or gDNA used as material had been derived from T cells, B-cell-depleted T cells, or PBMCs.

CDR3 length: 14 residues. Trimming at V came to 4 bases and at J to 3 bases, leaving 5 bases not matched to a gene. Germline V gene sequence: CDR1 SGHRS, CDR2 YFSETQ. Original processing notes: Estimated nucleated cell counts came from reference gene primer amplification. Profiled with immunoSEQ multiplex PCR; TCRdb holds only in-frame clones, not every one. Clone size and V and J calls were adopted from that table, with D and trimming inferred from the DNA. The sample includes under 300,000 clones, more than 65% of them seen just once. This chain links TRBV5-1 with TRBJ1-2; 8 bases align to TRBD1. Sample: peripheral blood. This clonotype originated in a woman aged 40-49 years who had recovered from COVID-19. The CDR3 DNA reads TGCGCCAGCAGCGTAACAGGGGGGGACTATGGCTACACCTTC. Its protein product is CASSVTGGDYGYTF.